This TCR beta chain stems from a study of blood T cell repertoires in COVID-19. In the study overall: The analysed material was cDNA or gDNA that came from T cells, B-cell-depleted T cells, or PBMCs.

Produced via immunoSEQ multiplex PCR; TCRdb's table is partial and in-frame only. The sample holds about 130,000 clones; 70% to 80% are singletons and the top ten take less than 14%. There are 15 residues in the CDR3. Looked up from germline, CDR1 is MNHEY and CDR2 is SMNVEV (reference sequence). Trimming cost V 2 bases and J 4 bases, with 14 bases left between them. The sample comprised peripheral blood. The source of this sequence is a human donor in a cohort sampled during active COVID-19. V gene TRBV27 combines with J gene TRBJ1-2; D is undetermined. The DNA of the CDR3 is TGTGCCAGCAGTTTAGGGTCAGGATTCCGCTATGGCTACACCTTC. Its protein is CASSLGSGFRYGYTF.